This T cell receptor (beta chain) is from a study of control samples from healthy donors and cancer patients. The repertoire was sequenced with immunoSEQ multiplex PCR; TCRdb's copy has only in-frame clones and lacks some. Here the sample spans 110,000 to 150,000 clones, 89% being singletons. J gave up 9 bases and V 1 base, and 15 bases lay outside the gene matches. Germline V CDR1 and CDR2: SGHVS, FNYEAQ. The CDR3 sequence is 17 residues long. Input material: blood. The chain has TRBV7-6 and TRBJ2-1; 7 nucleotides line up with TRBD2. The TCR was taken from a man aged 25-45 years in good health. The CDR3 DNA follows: TGTGCCAGCAGCTTAGAGGCCGGGACTACTCCGGGGGGTGAGCAGTTCTTC. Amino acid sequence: CASSLEAGTTPGGEQFF.